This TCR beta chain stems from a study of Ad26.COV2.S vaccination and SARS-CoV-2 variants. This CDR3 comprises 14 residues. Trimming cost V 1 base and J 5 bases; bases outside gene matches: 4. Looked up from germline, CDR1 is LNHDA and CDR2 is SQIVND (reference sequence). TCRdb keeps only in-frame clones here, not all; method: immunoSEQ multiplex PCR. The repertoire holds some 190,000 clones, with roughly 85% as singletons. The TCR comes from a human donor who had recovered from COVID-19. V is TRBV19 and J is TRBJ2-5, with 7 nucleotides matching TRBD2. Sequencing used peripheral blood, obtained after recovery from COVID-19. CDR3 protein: CASSIGLAGETQYF. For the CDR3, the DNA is TGTGCCAGTAGTATAGGACTAGCCGGCGAGACCCAGTACTTC. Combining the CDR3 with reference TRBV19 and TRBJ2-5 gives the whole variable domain DGGITQSPKYLFRKEGQNVTLSCEQNLNHDAMYWYRQDPGQGLRLIYYSQIVNDFQKGDIAEGYSVSREKKESFPLTVTSAQKNPTAFYLCASSIGLAGETQYFGPGTRLLVL.